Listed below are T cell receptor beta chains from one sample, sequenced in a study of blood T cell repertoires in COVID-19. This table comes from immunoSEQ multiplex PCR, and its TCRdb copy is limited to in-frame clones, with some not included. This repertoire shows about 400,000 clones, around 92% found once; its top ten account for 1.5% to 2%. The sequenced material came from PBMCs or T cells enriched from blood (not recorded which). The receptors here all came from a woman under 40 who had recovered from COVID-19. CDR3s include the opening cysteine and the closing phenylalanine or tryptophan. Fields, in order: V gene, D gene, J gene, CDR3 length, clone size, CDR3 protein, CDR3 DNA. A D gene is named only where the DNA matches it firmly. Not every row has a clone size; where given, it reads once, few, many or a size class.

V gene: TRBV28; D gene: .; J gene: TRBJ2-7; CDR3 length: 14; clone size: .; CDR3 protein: CASTPTGALYEQYF; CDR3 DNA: TGTGCCAGCACTCCCACGGGAGCCCTATACGAGCAGTACTTC
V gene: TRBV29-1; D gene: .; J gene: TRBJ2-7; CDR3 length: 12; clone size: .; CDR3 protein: CSVDVSSYEQYF; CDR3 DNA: TGCAGCGTTGACGTGAGCTCCTACGAGCAGTACTTC
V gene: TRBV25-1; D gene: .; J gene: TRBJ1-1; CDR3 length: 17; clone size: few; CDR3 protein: CASSGIASPAAPTEAFF; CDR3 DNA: TGTGCCAGCAGTGGCATTGCTTCACCGGCAGCCCCGACAGAAGCTTTCTTT
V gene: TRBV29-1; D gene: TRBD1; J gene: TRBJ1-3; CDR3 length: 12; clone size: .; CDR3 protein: CSVEGRGDTIYF; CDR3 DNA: TGCAGCGTTGAAGGCAGGGGGGACACCATATATTTT
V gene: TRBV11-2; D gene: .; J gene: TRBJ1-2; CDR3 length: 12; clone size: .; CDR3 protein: CASSPPIGGYTF; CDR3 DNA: TGTGCCAGCAGCCCCCCAATCGGTGGCTACACCTTC
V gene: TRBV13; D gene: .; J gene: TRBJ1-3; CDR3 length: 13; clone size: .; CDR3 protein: CASSFGETTPIYF; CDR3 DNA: TGTGCCAGCAGCTTCGGGGAAACCACCCCCATATATTTT
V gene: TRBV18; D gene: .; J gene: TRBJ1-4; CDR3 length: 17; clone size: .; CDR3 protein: CASSQQSVSTTNEKLFF; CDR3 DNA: TGTGCCAGCTCGCAGCAGAGCGTATCCACAACTAATGAAAAACTGTTTTTT
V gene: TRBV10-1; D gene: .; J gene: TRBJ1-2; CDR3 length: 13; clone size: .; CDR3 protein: CASSPREDYGYTF; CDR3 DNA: TGCGCCAGCAGTCCCAGGGAGGACTATGGCTACACCTTC
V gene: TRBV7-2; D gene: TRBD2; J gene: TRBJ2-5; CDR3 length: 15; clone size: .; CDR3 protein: CASRGTRGIQETQYF; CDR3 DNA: TGTGCCAGCAGGGGGACTAGAGGGATCCAAGAGACCCAGTACTTC
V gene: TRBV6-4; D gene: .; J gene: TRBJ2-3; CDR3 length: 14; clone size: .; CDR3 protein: CASSDGGATDTQYF; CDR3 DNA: TGTGCCAGCAGTGACGGGGGGGCCACAGATACGCAGTATTTT
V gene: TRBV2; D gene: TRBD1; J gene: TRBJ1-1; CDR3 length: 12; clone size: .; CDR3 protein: CASKDRATEAFF; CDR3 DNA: TGTGCCAGCAAGGACAGGGCCACTGAAGCTTTCTTT
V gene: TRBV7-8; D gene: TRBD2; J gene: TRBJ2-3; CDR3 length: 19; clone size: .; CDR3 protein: CASSLKTSGIDFRTDTQYF; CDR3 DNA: TGTGCCAGCAGCCTGAAGACTAGCGGGATCGATTTTAGGACAGATACGCAGTATTTT
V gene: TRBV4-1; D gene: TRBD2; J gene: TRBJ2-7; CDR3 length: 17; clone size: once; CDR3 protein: CASSQDPRPLAGSEQYF; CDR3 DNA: TGCGCCAGCAGCCAAGATCCCCGCCCGCTAGCGGGGAGCGAGCAGTACTTC
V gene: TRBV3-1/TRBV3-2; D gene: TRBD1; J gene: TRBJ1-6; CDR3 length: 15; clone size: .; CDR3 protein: CASSQGQGVNSPLHF; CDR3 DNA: TGTGCCAGCAGCCAAGGACAGGGGGTTAATTCACCCCTCCACTTT
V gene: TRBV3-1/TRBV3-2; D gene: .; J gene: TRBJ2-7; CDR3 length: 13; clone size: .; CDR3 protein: CASSHEPGDEQYF; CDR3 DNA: TGTGCCAGCAGCCATGAACCCGGGGACGAGCAGTACTTC